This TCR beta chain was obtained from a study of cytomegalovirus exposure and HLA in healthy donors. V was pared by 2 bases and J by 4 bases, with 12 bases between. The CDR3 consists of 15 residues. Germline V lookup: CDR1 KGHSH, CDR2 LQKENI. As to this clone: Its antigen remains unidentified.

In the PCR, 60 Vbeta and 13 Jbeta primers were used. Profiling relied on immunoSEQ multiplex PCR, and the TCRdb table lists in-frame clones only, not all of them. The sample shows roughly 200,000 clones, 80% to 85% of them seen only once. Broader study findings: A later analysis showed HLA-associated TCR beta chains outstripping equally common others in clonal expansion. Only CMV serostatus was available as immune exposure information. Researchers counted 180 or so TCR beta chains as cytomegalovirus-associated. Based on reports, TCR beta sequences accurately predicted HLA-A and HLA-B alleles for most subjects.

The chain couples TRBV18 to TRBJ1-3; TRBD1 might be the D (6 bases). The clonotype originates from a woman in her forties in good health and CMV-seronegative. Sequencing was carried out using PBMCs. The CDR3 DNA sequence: TGTGCCAGCTCACCAGCCGGGACACAAGGAAACACCATATATTTT. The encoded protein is CASSPAGTQGNTIYF.